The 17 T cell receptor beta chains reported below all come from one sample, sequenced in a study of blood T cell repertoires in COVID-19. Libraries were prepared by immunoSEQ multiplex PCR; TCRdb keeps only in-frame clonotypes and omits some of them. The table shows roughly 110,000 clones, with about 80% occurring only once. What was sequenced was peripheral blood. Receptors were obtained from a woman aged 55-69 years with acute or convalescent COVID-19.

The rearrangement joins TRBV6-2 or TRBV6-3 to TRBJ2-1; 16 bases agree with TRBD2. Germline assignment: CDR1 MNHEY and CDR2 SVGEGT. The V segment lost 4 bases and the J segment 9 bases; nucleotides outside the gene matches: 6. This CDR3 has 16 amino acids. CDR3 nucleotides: TGTGCCAGCAGTTCAGGGACTAGCGGGGGGGAGGGTGAGCAGTTCTTC. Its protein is CASSSGTSGGEGEQFF.

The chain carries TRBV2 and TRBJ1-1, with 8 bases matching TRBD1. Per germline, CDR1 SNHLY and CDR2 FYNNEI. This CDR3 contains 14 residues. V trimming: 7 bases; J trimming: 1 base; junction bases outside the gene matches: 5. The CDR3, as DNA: TGTGCCAGCAATGGTCAGGGGGCGAACACTGAAGCTTTCTTT. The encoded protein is CASNGQGANTEAFF. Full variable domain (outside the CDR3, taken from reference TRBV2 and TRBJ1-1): EPEVTQTPSHQVTQMGQEVILRCVPISNHLYFYWYRQILGQKVEFLVSFYNNEISEKSEIFDDQFSVERPDGSNFTLKIRSTKLEDSAMYFCASNGQGANTEAFFGQGTRLTVV.

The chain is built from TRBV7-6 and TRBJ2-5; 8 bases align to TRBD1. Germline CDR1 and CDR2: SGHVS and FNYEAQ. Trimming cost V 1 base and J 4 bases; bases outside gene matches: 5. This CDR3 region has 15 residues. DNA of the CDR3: TGTGCCAGCAGCTTAGAAACAGGGGGTCGAGAGACCCAGTACTTC. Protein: CASSLETGGRETQYF.

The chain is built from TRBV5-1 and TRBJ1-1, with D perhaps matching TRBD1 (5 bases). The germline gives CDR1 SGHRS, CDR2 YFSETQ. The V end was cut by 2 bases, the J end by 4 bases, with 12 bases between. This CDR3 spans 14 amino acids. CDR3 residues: CASSFSQGSTEAFF. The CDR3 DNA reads TGCGCCAGCAGCTTCTCGCAGGGTAGCACTGAAGCTTTCTTT.

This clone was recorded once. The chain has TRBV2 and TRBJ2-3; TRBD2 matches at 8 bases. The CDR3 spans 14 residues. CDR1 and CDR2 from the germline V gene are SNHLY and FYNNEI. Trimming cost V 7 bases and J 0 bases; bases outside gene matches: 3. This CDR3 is CASKGGGSTDTQYF. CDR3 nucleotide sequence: TGTGCCAGCAAGGGCGGGGGGAGCACAGATACGCAGTATTTT.

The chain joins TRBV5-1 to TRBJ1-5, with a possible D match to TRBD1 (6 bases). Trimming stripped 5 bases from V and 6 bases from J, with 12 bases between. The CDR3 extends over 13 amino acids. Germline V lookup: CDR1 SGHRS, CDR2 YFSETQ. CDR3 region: CASSGQPSQPQHF. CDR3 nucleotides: TGCGCCAGCAGTGGACAGCCTAGTCAGCCCCAGCATTTT.

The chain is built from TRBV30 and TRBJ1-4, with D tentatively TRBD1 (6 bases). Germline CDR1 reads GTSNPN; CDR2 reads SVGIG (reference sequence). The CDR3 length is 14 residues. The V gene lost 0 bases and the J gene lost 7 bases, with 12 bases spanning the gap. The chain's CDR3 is CAWSVRGAGEKLFF. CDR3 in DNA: TGTGCCTGGAGTGTACGGGGGGCCGGTGAAAAACTGTTTTTT.

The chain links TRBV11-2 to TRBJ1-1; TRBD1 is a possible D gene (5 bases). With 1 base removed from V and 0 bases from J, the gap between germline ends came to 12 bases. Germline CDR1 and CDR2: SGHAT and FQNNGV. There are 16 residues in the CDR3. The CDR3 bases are TGTGCCAGCAGCTTAGTCCGGGGGACCATGAACACTGAAGCTTTCTTT. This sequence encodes CASSLVRGTMNTEAFF. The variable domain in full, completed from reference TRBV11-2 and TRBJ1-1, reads EAGVAQSPRYKIIEKRQSVAFWCNPISGHATLYWYQQILGQGPKLLIQFQNNGVVDDSQLPKDRFSAERLKGVDSTLKIQPAKLEDSAVYLCASSLVRGTMNTEAFFGQGTRLTVV.

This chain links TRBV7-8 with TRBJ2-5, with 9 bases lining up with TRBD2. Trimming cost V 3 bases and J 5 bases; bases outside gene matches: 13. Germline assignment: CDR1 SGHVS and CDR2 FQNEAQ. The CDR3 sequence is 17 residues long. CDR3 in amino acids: CASSFGTAGGTGETQYF. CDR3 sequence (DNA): TGTGCCAGCAGCTTCGGAACAGCGGGGGGAACCGGGGAGACCCAGTACTTC.

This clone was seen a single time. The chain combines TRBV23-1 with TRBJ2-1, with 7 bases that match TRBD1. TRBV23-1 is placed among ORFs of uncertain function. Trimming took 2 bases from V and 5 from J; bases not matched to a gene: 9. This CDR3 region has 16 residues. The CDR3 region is CASSQKLQGRHNEQFF. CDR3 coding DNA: TGCGCCAGCAGTCAAAAACTACAGGGGCGCCACAATGAGCAGTTCTTC.

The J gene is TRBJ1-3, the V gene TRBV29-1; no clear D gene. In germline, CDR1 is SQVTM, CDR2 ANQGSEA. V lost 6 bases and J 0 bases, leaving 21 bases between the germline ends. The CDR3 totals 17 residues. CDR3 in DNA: TGCAGCGTCCAGGTCGGCGGGAGAGAGTACTCTGGAAACACCATATATTTT. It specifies CSVQVGGREYSGNTIYF.

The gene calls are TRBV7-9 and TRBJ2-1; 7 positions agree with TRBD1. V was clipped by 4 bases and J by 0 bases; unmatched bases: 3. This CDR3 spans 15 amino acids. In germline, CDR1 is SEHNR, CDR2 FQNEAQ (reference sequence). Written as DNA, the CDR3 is TGTGCCAGCAGCTCCACAGGGGTCTCCTACAATGAGCAGTTCTTC. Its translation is CASSSTGVSYNEQFF.

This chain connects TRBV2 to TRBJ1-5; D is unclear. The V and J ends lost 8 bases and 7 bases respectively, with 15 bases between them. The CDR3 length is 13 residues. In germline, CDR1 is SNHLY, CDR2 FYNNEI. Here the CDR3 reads CASAISGNQPQHF. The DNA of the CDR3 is TGTGCCAGCGCCATCTCGGGGAACCAGCCCCAGCATTTT.

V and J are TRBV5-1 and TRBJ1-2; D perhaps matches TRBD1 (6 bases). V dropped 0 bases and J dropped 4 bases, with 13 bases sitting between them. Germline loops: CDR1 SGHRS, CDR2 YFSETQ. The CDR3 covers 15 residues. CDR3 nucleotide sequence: TGCGCCAGCAGCTTGGTGCCAGGGGCGGGCTATGGCTACACCTTC. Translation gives CASSLVPGAGYGYTF.

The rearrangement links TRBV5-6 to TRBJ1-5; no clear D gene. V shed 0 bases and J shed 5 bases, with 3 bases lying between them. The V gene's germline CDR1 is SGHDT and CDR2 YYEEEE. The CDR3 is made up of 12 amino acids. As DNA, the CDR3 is TGTGCCAGCAGCTTGGTAGATCAGCCCCAGCATTTT. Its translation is CASSLVDQPQHF.

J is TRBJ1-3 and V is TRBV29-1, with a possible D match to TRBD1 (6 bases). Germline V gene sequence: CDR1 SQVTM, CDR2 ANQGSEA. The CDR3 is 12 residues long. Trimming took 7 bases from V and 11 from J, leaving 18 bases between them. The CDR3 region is CSAGDLPGAIYF. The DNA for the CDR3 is TGCAGCGCTGGGGACCTCCCAGGGGCCATATATTTT.

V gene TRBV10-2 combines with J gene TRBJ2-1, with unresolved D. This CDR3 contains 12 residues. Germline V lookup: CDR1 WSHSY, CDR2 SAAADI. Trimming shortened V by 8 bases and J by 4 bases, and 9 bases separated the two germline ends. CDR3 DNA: TGCGCCAGCCTAGAGCTTTACAATGAGCAGTTCTTC. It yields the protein CASLELYNEQFF.